This entry lists 31 T cell receptor beta chains sequenced from one sample in a study of human T cells and chemical hapten exposure. The time point was: patch test 3, about 24 weeks after DPC sensitization. The treatment here: therapeutic diphenylcyclopropenone sensitization with weekly scalp DPC. TCRdb redid the calling of the RACE reads with MiXCR, one entry per CDR3 protein. The sample contains roughly 97,000 distinct CDR3 sequences, 27% of which appear only once. This specimen consisted of whole blood, obtained in connection with sensitization to the hapten diphenylcyclopropenone (DPC). These receptors all come from a man aged 35-49 years with alopecia areata. Some clones in this sample may be carry-over from other donors' samples.

The rearrangement joins TRBV12-3 or TRBV12-4 to TRBJ2-7, with 12 nucleotides matching TRBD2. Losses at the gene ends were 6 bases for V and 3 bases for J; bases not matched to a gene: 9. The CDR3 spans 16 residues. CDR3 in amino acids: CASSSGLAGRSYEQYF. CDR3 coding DNA: TGTGCCAGCAGCTCAGGACTAGCGGGAAGAAGCTACGAGCAGTACTTC.

The gene calls are TRBV5-1 and TRBJ2-4; D is unclear. In germline, CDR1 is SGHRS, CDR2 YFSETQ. The V end was cut by 4 bases, the J end by 1 base, with 18 bases between. The CDR3 is 17 amino acids. The CDR3, as DNA: TGCGCCAGCAGCGCACCCTCTTCAGATTTTGCCAAAAACATTCAGTACTTC. Its translation: CASSAPSSDFAKNIQYF.

The chain has TRBV28 and TRBJ2-1; D is ambiguous. V was trimmed by 2 bases and J by 11 bases, leaving 10 bases between them. Germline-derived CDR1 and CDR2 are MDHEN and SYDVKM. This CDR3 contains 12 residues. The CDR3 coding sequence is TGTGCCAGCAGTTTACTCCCTGGGAAGCAGTTCTTC. It specifies CASSLLPGKQFF.

V is TRBV14 and J is TRBJ2-5; no firm D call. CDR1 and CDR2 (germline): SGHDN, FVKESK. V was cut by 0 bases and J by 7 bases, with 6 bases left in between. The CDR3 runs 12 residues. The CDR3 DNA follows: TGTGCCAGCAGCCAAGAGTATAGGACCCAGTACTTC. It codes for CASSQEYRTQYF. The whole variable domain, filled in from reference TRBV14 and TRBJ2-5, reads EAGVTQFPSHSVIEKGQTVTLRCDPISGHDNLYWYRRVMGKEIKFLLHFVKESKQDESGMPNNRFLAERTGGTYSTLKVQPAELEDSGVYFCASSQEYRTQYFGPGTRLLVL.

This clonotype occurred a few times. The chain has TRBV12-3 or TRBV12-4 and TRBJ2-7; 8 bases match TRBD1. The CDR3 has 13 amino acids. After removal of 5 bases from V and 6 bases from J, the junction contained 6 bases not matched to a gene. The chain's CDR3 is CASSQIQGVEQYF. The CDR3 DNA is TGTGCCAGCAGTCAGATACAGGGGGTCGAGCAGTACTTC.

The rearrangement uses TRBV2 and TRBJ1-4; D gene ambiguous. The CDR3 spans 14 residues. V lost 2 bases and J 8 bases, leaving 12 bases between the germline ends. Looked up from germline, CDR1 is SNHLY and CDR2 is FYNNEI. The CDR3 is CASSEYVSTEKLFF. Here the CDR3 DNA reads TGTGCCAGCAGTGAATACGTCTCCACGGAAAAACTGTTTTTT.

This chain joins TRBV10-3 and TRBJ1-1, with D tentatively TRBD1 (5 bases). CDR1 and CDR2 from the germline V gene are ENHRY and SYGVKD. Trimming cost V 7 bases and J 6 bases, with 15 bases left between them. This CDR3 comprises 13 residues. In DNA, the CDR3 is TGTGCCATCACCGCGACAACAGGAGCTGAAGCTTTCTTT. Residues: CAITATTGAEAFF.

This clonotype turned up a few times. This chain links TRBV6-5 with TRBJ2-7; 12 nucleotides match TRBD2. Germline V gives CDR1 MNHEY, CDR2 SVGAGI. The V segment lost 5 bases and the J segment 7 bases; nucleotides outside the gene matches: 18. The CDR3 spans 18 residues. CDR3 loop: CASSGGGGELAGGREQYF. The CDR3 DNA is TGTGCCAGCAGTGGGGGTGGAGGGGAGCTAGCGGGAGGGCGGGAGCAGTACTTC.

The chain joins TRBV6-1 to TRBJ2-3; 8 bases map to TRBD2. In germline, CDR1 is MNHNS, CDR2 SASEGT. After removal of 4 bases from V and 2 bases from J, the junction contained 8 bases not matched to a gene. The CDR3 has 16 residues. CDR3 loop: CASSARSGGATDTQYF. CDR3 DNA sequence: TGTGCCAGCAGTGCGAGATCGGGGGGGGCCACAGATACGCAGTATTTT.

The rearrangement links TRBV6-2 or TRBV6-3 to TRBJ2-7, with 9 bases identical to TRBD2. V lost 0 bases and J lost 3; bases outside the gene matches: 0. Germline V gene sequence: CDR1 MNHEY, CDR2 SVGEGT. This CDR3 region has 14 residues. CDR3 in amino acids: CASSYSTSGYEQYF. CDR3 DNA sequence: TGTGCCAGCAGTTACTCGACTAGCGGCTACGAGCAGTACTTC.

The J gene is TRBJ2-3, the V gene TRBV29-1; 9 bases map to TRBD1. CDR1 SQVTM and CDR2 ANQGSEA come from the germline V gene. The CDR3 runs to 16 residues. The DNA of the CDR3 is TGCACCGCTACTGGGGACAGGGAATGGCGCACAGATACGCAGTATTTT. This sequence encodes CTATGDREWRTDTQYF.

This clonotype was seen more than once but under ten times. This sequence joins TRBV2 and TRBJ1-4; 10 nucleotides match TRBD1. Germline-derived CDR1 and CDR2 are SNHLY and FYNNEI. The V segment lost 5 bases and the J segment 6 bases; nucleotides outside the gene matches: 6. CDR3 size: 15 residues. The chain's CDR3 is CASSPRGTGDEKLFF. The CDR3, as DNA: TGTGCCAGCAGTCCTAGGGGGACAGGGGATGAAAAACTGTTTTTT.

In regard to this clonotype: Its ends do not fully match the called genes, so a read error is possible. This sequence joins TRBV29-1 and TRBJ1-2; D is undetermined. The CDR3 covers 13 residues. Germline V gene data show CDR1 as SQVTM and CDR2 as ANQGSEA. The CDR3 DNA reads TGCAGCGTTGAGGTCAACAGCAACTATGGCTACATCTTC. Translated, it gives CSVEVNSNYGYIF.

The chain recombines TRBV5-1 with TRBJ2-3; maybe TRBD2 (5 bases). Germline V lookup: CDR1 SGHRS, CDR2 YFSETQ. The germline V and J ends were trimmed by 5 bases and 2 bases, with 9 bases remaining between them. The length of the CDR3 is 13 residues. The CDR3 spells CASREGVTDTQYF. CDR3 in DNA: TGCGCCAGCAGAGAGGGTGTCACAGATACGCAGTATTTT.

The rearrangement links TRBV11-2 to TRBJ2-3; TRBD1 aligns across 9 bases. CDR3 length: 14 residues. Germline trimming cut 6 bases from V and 10 bases from J; bases unmatched to any gene: 11. Germline V CDR1 and CDR2: SGHAT, FQNNGV. CDR3 sequence (DNA): TGTGCCAGCAGATCCCCGGGACAGGGAGGACCGCAGTATTTT. Translating gives CASRSPGQGGPQYF.

The CDR3 is CASSLTFNRFTQVAKNIQYF. Written as DNA, the CDR3 is TGTGCCAGCAGCTTAACCTTTAACCGGTTCACCCAGGTCGCCAAAAACATTCAGTACTTC. V and J are TRBV7-3 and TRBJ2-4; no reliable D call. V was shortened by 0 bases and J by 1 base, with 22 bases between the two germline ends. This CDR3 has 20 residues. Germline assignment: CDR1 SGHTA and CDR2 FQGTGA.

This clonotype has more than one count but fewer than ten. V and J are TRBV4-1 and TRBJ2-3; no definite D call. The CDR3 sequence is 20 residues long. Germline V gives CDR1 MGHRA, CDR2 YSYEKL. Trimming took off 3 bases at V and 0 bases at J, with 25 bases between the two ends. The CDR3 nucleotides read TGCGCCAGCAGCCACCGAATCACGGTACGGATTGAGTATAGCACAGATACGCAGTATTTT. Its translation: CASSHRITVRIEYSTDTQYF.

This clonotype was detected many times. V gene TRBV21-1 combines with J gene TRBJ1-1. TRBV21-1 is a listed pseudogene. This CDR3 has 12 residues. DNA for the CDR3: TGTGCCAGCAGGCCTCCAAAAGCTAGGGCTTTCTTT. Encoded protein: CASRPPKARAFF.

This clonotype was observed once. The chain employs TRBV7-3 and TRBJ2-1; D possibly corresponds to TRBD1 (5 bases). This CDR3 has 12 residues. The ends were cut back, 3 bases at V and 7 bases at J, with 7 bases in the middle. Germline V gene sequence: CDR1 SGHTA, CDR2 FQGTGA. This CDR3 reads CASSFSGNEQFF. CDR3 bases: TGTGCCAGCAGCTTCTCAGGGAATGAGCAGTTCTTC.

This clonotype was counted a single time. The J gene is TRBJ1-1, the V gene TRBV5-1; no clear D. The CDR3 sequence is 15 residues long. The germline gives CDR1 SGHRS, CDR2 YFSETQ. Trimming took off 0 bases at V and 1 base at J, with 10 bases between the two ends. The CDR3 here is CASSLVMDPNTEAFF. In DNA form, the CDR3 reads TGCGCCAGCAGCTTGGTCATGGACCCGAACACTGAAGCTTTCTTT.

This clonotype was found a few times. V gene TRBV6-2 or TRBV6-3 combines with J gene TRBJ2-7; 9 bases map to TRBD1. CDR3 length equals 13 residues. CDR1 MNHEY and CDR2 SVGEGT come from the germline V gene. J gave up 7 bases and V 6 bases, and 7 bases lay outside the gene matches. CDR3 bases: TGTGCCAGCAGGGGGACAGGGACGCGGGAGCAGTACTTC. Translating gives CASRGTGTREQYF.

The rearrangement uses TRBV20-1 and TRBJ2-7, with D perhaps matching TRBD1 (6 bases). With 1 base removed from V and 7 bases from J, the gap between germline ends came to 17 bases. Per the germline V gene, CDR1 is DFQATT and CDR2 is SNEGSKA (reference sequence). The CDR3 is made up of 14 amino acids. The DNA for the CDR3 is TGCAGTGCTAGAGTTAGGCAGGGGACATGGGAGCAGTACTTC. It translates to CSARVRQGTWEQYF.

This clonotype was picked up a small number of times. The chain is built from TRBV7-8 and TRBJ1-1; no reliable D call. The CDR3 contains 13 residues. V lost 5 bases and J lost 0, with 7 bases in between. The germline V gene has CDR1 SGHVS and CDR2 FQNEAQ. The CDR3 region has the DNA TGTGCCAGCAGCCCCCAGGTGAACACTGAAGCTTTCTTT. Its protein product is CASSPQVNTEAFF. The entire variable domain, with the rest obtained from reference TRBV7-8 and TRBJ1-1, is as follows: GAGVSQSPRYKVAKRGQDVALRCDPISGHVSLFWYQQALGQGPEFLTYFQNEAQLDKSGLPSDRFFAERPEGSVSTLKIQRTQQEDSAVYLCASSPQVNTEAFFGQGTRLTVV.

This clonotype was seen ten or more times. The chain is built from TRBV6-5 and TRBJ1-5; D is perhaps TRBD1 (6 bases). This CDR3 contains 15 residues. The V end lost 3 bases, the J end lost 6 bases, and 15 bases lay between the germline ends. CDR1 and CDR2 from the germline V gene are MNHEY and SVGAGI. CDR3 protein: CASSYSQGSSQPQHF. CDR3 sequence (DNA): TGTGCCAGCAGTTATTCACAGGGTTCTAGTCAGCCCCAGCATTTT.

The V gene is TRBV27, the J gene TRBJ1-4, with D hard to call. The ends were cut back, 4 bases at V and 6 bases at J, with 12 bases in the middle. The CDR3 consists of 14 residues. CDR1 is MNHEY and CDR2 is SMNVEV in the germline V gene (reference sequence). The DNA of the CDR3 is TGTGCCAGCAGTTCCCGCCGGGCTGATGAAAAACTGTTTTTT. It translates to CASSSRRADEKLFF. Based on the CDR3 plus reference TRBV27 and TRBJ1-4, the full variable domain is EAQVTQNPRYLITVTGKKLTVTCSQNMNHEYMSWYRQDPGLGLRQIYYSMNVEVTDKGDVPEGYKVSRKEKRNFPLILESPSPNQTSLYFCASSSRRADEKLFFGSGTQLSVL.

V and J are TRBV11-2 and TRBJ2-7; D ambiguous. This CDR3 has 11 residues. Trimming left V 0 bases short and J 6 bases short, with 3 bases between. CDR1 and CDR2 from the germline V gene are SGHAT and FQNNGV. The CDR3 here is CASSLETEQYF. CDR3 sequence (DNA): TGTGCCAGCAGCTTAGAAACCGAGCAGTACTTC.

The CDR3 spells CASRGTGAGQPQHF. As DNA, the CDR3 is TGTGCCAGCAGGGGGACAGGGGCCGGGCAGCCCCAGCATTTT. The rearrangement joins TRBV6-2 or TRBV6-3 to TRBJ1-5, with 10 bases fitting TRBD1. The J segment lost 7 bases and the V segment lost 6 bases, leaving 6 bases of the junction unmatched. Germline V gene lookup returns CDR1 MNHEY and CDR2 SVGEGT. The CDR3 runs 14 residues.

The chain links TRBV6-6 to TRBJ1-6, with D possibly being TRBD1 (6 bases). Germline V gene lookup returns CDR1 MNHNY and CDR2 SVGAGI (reference sequence). The length of the CDR3 is 13 residues. Trimming cost V 7 bases and J 5 bases, with 9 bases left between them. The CDR3 DNA reads as TGTGCCAGCATCGGACAGCATAATTCACCCCTCCACTTT. It is translated as CASIGQHNSPLHF.

Here the CDR3 DNA reads TGCAGTGCCCGGAGGTTTGGGGAGACCCAGTACTTC. Amino acid sequence: CSARRFGETQYF. V gene TRBV20-1 combines with J gene TRBJ2-5; D perhaps matches TRBD2 (5 bases). The CDR3 has 12 amino acids. V was pared by 6 bases and J by 5 bases, with 13 bases between. CDR1 and CDR2 from the germline V gene are DFQATT and SNEGSKA (reference sequence).

This clonotype appeared a few times. The chain couples TRBV7-2 to TRBJ2-1, with 10 positions matching TRBD2. The CDR3 runs 16 residues. CDR1 is SGHTA and CDR2 is FQGNSA in the germline V gene. V lost 5 bases to trimming and J lost 8 bases; unmatched junction nucleotides: 12. The CDR3 nucleotides are TGTGCCAGCAGCCTTAATAGGGGACTAGCGAGCCATGAGCAGTTCTTC. Its protein product is CASSLNRGLASHEQFF.

This sequence joins TRBV6-2 or TRBV6-3 and TRBJ2-4; D perhaps matches TRBD1 (6 bases). Germline assignment: CDR1 MNHEY and CDR2 SVGEGT. Trimming left V 6 bases short and J 0 bases short, with 12 bases between. The CDR3 spans 15 residues. Here the CDR3 DNA reads TGTGCCAGCAGCACCCAGGGGCTAGCCAAAAACATTCAGTACTTC. This codes for CASSTQGLAKNIQYF.